The clone carrying this T cell receptor beta chain appeared many times. Its antigen is as yet unknown. Amplification yielded TCR beta CDR3 regions, with RNA transcripts as the source. HTBI primers were used for first-round RT-PCR of the TCR CDR3. A single record per CDR3 protein comes from TCRdb applying MiXCR to the multiplex PCR reads. The sample consists of 550,000 to 850,000 distinct CDR3 sequences, 15% to 20% of them appearing once. Germline lookup yields CDR1 DFQATT and CDR2 SNEGSKA (reference sequence). Trimming shortened V by 3 bases and J by 5 bases, and 14 bases separated the two germline ends. The CDR3 is made up of 13 amino acids. The data were obtained in a study of T cells in Graves' hyperthyroidism and ophthalmopathy. Study information: Initial diagnosis, before any treatment, was when peripheral blood was collected. General study results and limits: Also found in blood were most expanded thyroid clonotypes above 0.001.

Patients with uncontrolled infections, other autoimmune diseases, pregnancy or lactation were excluded. Extraction of PBMCs used roughly 9.6 ml of fresh peripheral blood. The V gene is TRBV20-1, the J gene TRBJ2-7; no definite D call. Material for sequencing was blood. The origin of this receptor is a woman aged 45-65 years with Graves' hyperthyroidism that later progressed to Graves' ophthalmopathy. The CDR3 sequence is CSASSPRIHEQYF. CDR3 nucleotide sequence: TGCAGTGCTAGTTCCCCAAGAATCCACGAGCAGTACTTC.